This TCR beta chain was captured in a study of blood T cell repertoires in COVID-19. Study information: From T cells, B-cell-depleted T cells, or PBMCs came the material, which was cDNA or gDNA.

The germline CDR1 and CDR2 sequences are LGHDT and YNNKEL (reference sequence). The CDR3 totals 14 residues. The V gene end was trimmed by 3 bases and the J gene end by 6 bases; junction bases not matched to a gene: 6. TCRdb keeps only in-frame clones here, not all; method: immunoSEQ multiplex PCR. The sample lists 140,000 to 150,000 clones, over 70% occurring once. This TCR came from a woman aged 45-60 years with acute or convalescent COVID-19. Material for sequencing was peripheral blood. The rearrangement joins TRBV3-1 (or the pseudogene TRBV3-2) to TRBJ2-7; 9 nucleotides align to TRBD2. The CDR3 sequence is CASSHPAGGTEQYF. CDR3 sequence (DNA): TGTGCCAGCAGCCACCCAGCGGGAGGTACCGAGCAGTACTTC.